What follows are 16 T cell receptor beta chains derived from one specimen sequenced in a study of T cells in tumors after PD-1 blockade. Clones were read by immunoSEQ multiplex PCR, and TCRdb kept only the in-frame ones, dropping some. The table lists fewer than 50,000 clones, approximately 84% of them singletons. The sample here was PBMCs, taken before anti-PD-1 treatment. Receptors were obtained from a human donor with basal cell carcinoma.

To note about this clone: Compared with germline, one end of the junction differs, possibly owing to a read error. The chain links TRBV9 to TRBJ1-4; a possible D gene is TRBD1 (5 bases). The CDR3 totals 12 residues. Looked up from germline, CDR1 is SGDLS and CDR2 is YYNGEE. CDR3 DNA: TGTGCCAGCAACCACCGGGGGGGAAAAACTGTTTTT. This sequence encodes CASNHRGGKTVF.

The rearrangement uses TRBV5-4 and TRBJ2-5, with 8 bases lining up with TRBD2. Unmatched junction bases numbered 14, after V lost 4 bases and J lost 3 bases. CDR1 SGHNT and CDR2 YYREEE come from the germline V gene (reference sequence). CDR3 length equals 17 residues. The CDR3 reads CASSPNGGGGGKETQYF. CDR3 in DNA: TGTGCCAGCAGCCCCAATGGTGGGGGCGGGGGGAAAGAGACCCAGTACTTC. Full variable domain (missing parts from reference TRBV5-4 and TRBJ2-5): ETGVTQSPTHLIKTRGQQVTLRCSSQSGHNTVSWYQQALGQGPQFIFQYYREEENGRGNFPPRFSGLQFPNYSSELNVNALELDDSALYLCASSPNGGGGGKETQYFGPGTRLLVL.

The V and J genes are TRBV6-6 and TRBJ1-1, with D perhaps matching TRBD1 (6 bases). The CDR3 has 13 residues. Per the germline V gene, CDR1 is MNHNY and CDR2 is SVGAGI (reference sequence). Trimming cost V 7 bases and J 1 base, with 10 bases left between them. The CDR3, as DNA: TGTGCCAGCATCAAGGGACAGAACACTGAAGCTTTCTTT. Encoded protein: CASIKGQNTEAFF.

CDR3 sequence reads: CASSLGWGRTNEKLFF. In DNA, the CDR3 is TGCGCCAGCAGCTTGGGGTGGGGACGGACTAATGAAAAACTGTTTTTT. The chain uses TRBV5-1 and TRBJ1-4, with a possible D match to TRBD1 (5 bases). The CDR3 contains 16 residues. With 0 bases removed from V and 2 bases from J, the gap between germline ends came to 11 bases. The germline V gene encodes CDR1 SGHRS and CDR2 YFSETQ.

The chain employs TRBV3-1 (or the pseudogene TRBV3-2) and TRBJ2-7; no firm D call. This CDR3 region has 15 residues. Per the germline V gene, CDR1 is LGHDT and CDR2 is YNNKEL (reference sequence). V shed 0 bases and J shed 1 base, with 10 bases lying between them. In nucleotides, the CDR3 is TGTGCCAGCAGCCAAGATCCGGCCCGTTCCTACGAGCAGTACTTC. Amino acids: CASSQDPARSYEQYF.

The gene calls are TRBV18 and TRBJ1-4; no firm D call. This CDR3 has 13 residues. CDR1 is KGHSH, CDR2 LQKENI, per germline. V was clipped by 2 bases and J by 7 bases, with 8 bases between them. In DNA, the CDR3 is TGTGCCAGCTCACCAGGAGTGCTTGAAAAACTGTTTTTT. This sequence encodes CASSPGVLEKLFF.

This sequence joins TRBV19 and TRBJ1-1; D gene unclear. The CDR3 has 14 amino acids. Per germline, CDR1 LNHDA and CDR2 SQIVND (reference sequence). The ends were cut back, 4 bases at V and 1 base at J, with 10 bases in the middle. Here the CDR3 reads CASSREVRNTEAFF. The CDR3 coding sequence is TGTGCCAGTAGTAGAGAGGTGAGGAACACTGAAGCTTTCTTT.

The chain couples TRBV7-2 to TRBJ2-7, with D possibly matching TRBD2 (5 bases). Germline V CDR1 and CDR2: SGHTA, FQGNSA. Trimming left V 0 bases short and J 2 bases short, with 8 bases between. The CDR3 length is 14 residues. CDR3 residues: CASSLAARAYEQYF. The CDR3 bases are TGTGCCAGCAGCTTAGCGGCGCGGGCCTACGAGCAGTACTTC.

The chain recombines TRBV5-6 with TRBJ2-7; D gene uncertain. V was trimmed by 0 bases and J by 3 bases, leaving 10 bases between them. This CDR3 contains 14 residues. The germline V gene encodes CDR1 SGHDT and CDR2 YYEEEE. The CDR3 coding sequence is TGTGCCAGCAGCTTGGGGCTAGAGATCTACGAGCAGTACTTC. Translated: CASSLGLEIYEQYF.

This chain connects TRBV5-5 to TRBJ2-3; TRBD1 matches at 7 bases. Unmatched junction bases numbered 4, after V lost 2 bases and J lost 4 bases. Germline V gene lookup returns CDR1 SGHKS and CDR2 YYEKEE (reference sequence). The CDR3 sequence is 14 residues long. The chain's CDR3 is CASSLQQGADTQYF. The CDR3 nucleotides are TGTGCCAGCAGCTTACAGCAGGGGGCAGATACGCAGTATTTT.

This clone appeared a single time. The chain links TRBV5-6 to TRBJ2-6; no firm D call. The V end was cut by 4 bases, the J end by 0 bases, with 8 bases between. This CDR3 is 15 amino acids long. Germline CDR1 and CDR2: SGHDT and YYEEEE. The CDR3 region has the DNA TGTGCCAGCAGCCCAGGTCCCTCTGGGGCCAACGTCCTGACTTTC. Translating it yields CASSPGPSGANVLTF. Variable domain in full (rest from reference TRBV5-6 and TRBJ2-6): DAGVTQSPTHLIKTRGQQVTLRCSPKSGHDTVSWYQQALGQGPQFIFQYYEEEERQRGNFPDRFSGHQFPNYSSELNVNALLLGDSALYLCASSPGPSGANVLTFGAGSRLTVL.

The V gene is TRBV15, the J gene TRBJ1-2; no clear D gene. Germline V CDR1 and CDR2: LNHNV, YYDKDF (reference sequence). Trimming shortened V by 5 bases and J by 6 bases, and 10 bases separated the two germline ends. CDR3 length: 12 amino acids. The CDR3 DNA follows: TGTGCCACCAGCCACGGTGGCGATGGCTACACCTTC. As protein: CATSHGGDGYTF. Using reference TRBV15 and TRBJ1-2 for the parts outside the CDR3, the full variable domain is DAMVIQNPRYQVTQFGKPVTLSCSQTLNHNVMYWYQQKSSQAPKLLFHYYDKDFNNEADTPDNFQSRRPNTSFCFLDIRSPGLGDTAMYLCATSHGGDGYTFGSGTRLTVV.

The CDR3 DNA reads TGTGCCTGGAGTGGCAGCAGGGGAACCTATAATTCACCCCTCCACTTT. Its protein is CAWSGSRGTYNSPLHF. The gene calls are TRBV30 and TRBJ1-6; a weak D match, TRBD1 (6 bases). The V and J ends lost 1 base and 2 bases respectively, with 12 bases between them. CDR3 length equals 16 residues. Germline V gene data show CDR1 as GTSNPN and CDR2 as SVGIG (reference sequence).

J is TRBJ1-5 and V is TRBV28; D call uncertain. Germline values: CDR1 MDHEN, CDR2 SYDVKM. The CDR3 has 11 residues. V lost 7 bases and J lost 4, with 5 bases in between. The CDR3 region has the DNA TGTGCCAGCACCGGGAATCAGCCCCAGCATTTT. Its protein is CASTGNQPQHF.

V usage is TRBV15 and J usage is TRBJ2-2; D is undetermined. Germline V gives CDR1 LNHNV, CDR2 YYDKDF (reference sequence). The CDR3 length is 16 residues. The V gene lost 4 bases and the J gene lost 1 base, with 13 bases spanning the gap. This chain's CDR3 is CATSTRRSQNTGELFF. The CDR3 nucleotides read TGTGCCACCAGCACCAGGAGAAGTCAGAACACCGGGGAGCTGTTTTTT.

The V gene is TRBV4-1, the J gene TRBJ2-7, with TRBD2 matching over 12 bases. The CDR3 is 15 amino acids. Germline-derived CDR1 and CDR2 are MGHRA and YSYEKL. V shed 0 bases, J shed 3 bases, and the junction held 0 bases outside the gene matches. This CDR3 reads CASSQEGLAGYEQYF. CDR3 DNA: TGCGCCAGCAGCCAAGAGGGACTAGCGGGCTACGAGCAGTACTTC.